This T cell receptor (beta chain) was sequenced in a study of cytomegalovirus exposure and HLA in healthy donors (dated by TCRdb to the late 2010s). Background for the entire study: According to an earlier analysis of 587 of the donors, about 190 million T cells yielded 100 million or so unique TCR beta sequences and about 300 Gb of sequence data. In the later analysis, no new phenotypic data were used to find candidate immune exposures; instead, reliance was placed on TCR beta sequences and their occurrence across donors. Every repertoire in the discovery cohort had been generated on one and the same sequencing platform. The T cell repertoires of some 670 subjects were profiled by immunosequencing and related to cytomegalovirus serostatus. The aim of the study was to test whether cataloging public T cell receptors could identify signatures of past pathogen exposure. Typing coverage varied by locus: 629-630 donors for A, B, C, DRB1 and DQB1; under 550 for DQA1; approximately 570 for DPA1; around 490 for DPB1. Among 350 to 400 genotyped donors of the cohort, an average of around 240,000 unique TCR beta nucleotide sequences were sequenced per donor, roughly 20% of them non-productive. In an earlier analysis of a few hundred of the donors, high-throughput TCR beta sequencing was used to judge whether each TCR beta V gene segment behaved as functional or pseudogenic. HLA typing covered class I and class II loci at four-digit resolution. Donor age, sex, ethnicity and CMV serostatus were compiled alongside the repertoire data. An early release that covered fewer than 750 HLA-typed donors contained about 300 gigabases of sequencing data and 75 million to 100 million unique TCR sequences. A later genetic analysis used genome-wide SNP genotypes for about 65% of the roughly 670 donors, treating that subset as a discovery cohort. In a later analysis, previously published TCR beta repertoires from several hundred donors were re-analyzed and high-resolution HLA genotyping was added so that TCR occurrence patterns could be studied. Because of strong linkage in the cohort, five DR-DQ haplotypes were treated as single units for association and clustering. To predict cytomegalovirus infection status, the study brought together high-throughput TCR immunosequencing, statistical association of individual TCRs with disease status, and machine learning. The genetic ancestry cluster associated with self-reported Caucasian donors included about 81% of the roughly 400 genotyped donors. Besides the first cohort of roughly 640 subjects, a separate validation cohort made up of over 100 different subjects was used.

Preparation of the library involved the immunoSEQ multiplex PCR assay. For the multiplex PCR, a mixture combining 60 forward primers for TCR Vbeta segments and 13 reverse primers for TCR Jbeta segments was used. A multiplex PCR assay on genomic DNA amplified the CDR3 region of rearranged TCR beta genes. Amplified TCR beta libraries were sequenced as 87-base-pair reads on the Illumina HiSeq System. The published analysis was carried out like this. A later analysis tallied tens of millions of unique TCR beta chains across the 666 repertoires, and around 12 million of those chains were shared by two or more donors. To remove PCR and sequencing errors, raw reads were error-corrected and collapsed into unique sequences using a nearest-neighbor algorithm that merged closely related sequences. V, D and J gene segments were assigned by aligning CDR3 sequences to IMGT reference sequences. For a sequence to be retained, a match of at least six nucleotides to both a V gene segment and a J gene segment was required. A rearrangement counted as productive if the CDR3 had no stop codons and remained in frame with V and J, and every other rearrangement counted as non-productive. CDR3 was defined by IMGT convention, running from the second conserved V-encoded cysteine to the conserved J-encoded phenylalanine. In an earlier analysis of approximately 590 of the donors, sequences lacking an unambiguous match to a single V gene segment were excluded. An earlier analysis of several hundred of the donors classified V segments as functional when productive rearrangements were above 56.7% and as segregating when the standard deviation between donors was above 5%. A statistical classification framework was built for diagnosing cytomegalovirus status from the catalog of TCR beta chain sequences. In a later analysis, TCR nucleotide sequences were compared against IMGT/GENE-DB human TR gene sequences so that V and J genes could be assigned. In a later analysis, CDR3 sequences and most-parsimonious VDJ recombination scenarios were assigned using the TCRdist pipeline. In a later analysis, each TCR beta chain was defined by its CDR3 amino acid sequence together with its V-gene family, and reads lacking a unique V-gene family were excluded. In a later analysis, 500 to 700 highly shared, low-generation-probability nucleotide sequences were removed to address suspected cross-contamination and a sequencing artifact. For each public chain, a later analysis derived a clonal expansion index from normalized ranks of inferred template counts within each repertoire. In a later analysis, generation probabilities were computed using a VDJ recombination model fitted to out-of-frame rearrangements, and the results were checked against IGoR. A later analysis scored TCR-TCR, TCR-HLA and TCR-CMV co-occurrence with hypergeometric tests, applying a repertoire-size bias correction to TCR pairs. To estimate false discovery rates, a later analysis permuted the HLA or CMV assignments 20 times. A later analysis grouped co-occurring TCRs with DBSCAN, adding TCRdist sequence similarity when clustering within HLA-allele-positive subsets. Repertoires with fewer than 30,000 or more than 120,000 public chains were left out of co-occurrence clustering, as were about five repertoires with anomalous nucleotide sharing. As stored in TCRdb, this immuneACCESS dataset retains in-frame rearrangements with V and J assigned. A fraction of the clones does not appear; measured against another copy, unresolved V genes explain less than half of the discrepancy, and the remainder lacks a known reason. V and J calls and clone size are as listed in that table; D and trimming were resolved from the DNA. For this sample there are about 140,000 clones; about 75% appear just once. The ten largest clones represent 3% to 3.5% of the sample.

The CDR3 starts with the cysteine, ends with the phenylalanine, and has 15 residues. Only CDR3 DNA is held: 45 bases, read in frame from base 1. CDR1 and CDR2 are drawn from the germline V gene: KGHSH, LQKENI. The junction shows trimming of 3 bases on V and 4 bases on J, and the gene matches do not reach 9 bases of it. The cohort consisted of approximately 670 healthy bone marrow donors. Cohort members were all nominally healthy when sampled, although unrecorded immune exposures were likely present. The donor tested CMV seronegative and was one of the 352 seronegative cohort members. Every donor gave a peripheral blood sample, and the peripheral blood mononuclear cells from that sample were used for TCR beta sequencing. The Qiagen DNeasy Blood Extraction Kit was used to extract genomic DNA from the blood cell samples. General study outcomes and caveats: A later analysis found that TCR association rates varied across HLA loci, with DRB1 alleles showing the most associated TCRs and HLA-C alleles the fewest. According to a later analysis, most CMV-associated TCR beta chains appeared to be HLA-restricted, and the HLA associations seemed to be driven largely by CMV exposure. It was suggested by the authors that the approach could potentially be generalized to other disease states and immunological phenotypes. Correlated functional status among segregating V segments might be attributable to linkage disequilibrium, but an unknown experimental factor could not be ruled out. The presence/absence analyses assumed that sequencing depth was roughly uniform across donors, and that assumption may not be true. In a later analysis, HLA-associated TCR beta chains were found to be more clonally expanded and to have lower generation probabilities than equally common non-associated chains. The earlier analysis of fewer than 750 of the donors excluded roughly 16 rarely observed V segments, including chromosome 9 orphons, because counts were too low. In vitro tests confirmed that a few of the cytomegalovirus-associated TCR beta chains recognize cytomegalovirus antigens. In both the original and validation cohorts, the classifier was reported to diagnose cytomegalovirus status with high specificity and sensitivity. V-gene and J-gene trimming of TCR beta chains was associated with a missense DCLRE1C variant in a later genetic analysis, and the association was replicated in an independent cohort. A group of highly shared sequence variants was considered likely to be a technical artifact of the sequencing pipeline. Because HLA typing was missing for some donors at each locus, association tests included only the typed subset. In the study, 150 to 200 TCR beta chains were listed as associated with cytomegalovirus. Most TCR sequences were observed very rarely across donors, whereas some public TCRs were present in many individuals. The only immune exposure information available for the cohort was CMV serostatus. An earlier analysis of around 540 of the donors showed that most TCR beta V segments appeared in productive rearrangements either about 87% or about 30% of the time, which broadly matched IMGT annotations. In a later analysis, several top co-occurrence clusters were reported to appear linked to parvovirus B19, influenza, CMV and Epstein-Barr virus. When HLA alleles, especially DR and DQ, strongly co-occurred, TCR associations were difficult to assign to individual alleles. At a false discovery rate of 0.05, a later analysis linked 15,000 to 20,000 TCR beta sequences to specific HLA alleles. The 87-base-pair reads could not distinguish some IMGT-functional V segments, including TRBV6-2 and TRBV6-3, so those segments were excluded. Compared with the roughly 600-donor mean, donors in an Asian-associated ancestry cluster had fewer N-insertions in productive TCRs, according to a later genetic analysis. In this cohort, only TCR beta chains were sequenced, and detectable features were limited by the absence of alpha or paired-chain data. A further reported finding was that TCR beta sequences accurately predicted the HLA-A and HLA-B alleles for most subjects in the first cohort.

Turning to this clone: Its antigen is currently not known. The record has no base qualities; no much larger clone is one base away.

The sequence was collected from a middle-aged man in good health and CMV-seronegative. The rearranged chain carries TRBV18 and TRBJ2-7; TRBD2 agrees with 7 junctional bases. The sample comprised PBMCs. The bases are TGTGCCAGCTCACCCCTTGGGCGGGGGATTTACGAGCAGTACTTC. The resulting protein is CASSPLGRGIYEQYF. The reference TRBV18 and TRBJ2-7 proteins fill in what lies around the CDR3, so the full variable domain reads NAGVMQNPRHLVRRRGQEARLRCSPMKGHSHVYWYRQLPEEGLKFMVYLQKENIIDESGMPKERFSAEFPKEGPSILRIQQVVRGDSAAYFCASSPLGRGIYEQYFGPGTRLTVT.